This T cell receptor beta chain was recorded in a study of blood T cell repertoires in COVID-19. Using immunoSEQ multiplex PCR, the repertoire was profiled, and TCRdb retains in-frame clones only, with some absent. The sample has about 170,000 clones; roughly 80% are singletons. Cohorts were assigned according to the clinical history that participants reported. Trimming took 5 bases from V and 11 from J, leaving 12 bases between them. The germline V gene encodes CDR1 SNHLY and CDR2 FYNNEI. The CDR3 is 11 residues long. This chain connects TRBV2 to TRBJ1-1; D not resolved. The clonotype comes from a woman between 50 and 59 years old who had recovered from COVID-19. Material: PBMCs or T cells enriched from blood (not recorded which). The CDR3 region is CASSLVQSAFF. The CDR3 DNA sequence: TGTGCCAGCAGTCTCGTCCAGTCGGCTTTCTTT.